Sequencing of this T cell receptor (beta chain) was carried out in a study of T cells in Graves' hyperthyroidism and ophthalmopathy. The TCR beta CDR3 regions underwent amplification using RNA transcripts as the source. Researchers ran a first-round RT-PCR on the TCR CDR3 using the HTBI primer set. From the multiplex PCR reads, TCRdb called clonotypes with MiXCR, one entry per CDR3 protein. The data show a few hundred thousand distinct CDR3 sequences, about a sixth seen once. Points on this clonotype: The antigen is unknown.

Study observations and caveats: Researchers report that a 13 V-J model separated ophthalmopathy from stable hyperthyroidism.

CDR3 length: 12 residues. Germline V lookup: CDR1 DFQATT, CDR2 SNEGSKA (reference sequence). The ends were cut back, 3 bases at V and 1 base at J, with 6 bases in the middle. Active moderate-to-severe ophthalmopathy, Clinical Activity Score at least 3, NOSPECS at least 4, under 3 months' duration. V is TRBV20-1 and J is TRBJ1-1, with D unresolved. Specimen: blood. The receptor was derived from a woman aged 55-69 years with Graves' ophthalmopathy. DNA of the CDR3: TGCAGTGCTAGTATGGGGAACACTGAAGCTTTCTTT. This encodes CSASMGNTEAFF.